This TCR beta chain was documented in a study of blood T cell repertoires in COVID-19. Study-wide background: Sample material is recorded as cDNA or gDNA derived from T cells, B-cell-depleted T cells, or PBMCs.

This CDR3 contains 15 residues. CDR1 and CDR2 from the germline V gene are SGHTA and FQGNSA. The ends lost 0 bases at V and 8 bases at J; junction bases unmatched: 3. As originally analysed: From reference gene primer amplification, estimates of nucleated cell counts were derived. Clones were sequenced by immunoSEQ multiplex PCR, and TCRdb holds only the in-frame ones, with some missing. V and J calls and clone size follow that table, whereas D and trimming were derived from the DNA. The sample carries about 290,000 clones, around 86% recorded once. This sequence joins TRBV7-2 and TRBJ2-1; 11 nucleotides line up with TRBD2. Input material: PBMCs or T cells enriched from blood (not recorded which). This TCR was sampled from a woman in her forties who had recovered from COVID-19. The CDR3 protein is CASSLASGREYEQFF. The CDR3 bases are TGTGCCAGCAGCTTAGCTAGCGGGAGGGAATATGAGCAGTTCTTC.